A single sample is the source of the 5 T cell receptor beta chains below, sequenced in a study of regulatory T cells in long-lasting Graves disease. The authors built TCR beta libraries using iRepertoire HTBI primers and Arm-PCR of CDR3 regions. Via MiXCR, TCRdb re-called the multiplex PCR reads, giving one row per CDR3 protein. The sample consists of a few hundred thousand distinct CDR3 sequences, around 13% of them appearing once. Stated time point: newly diagnosed GD, antithyroid drugs for less than 3 months. PBMCs provided the RNA from which the TCR library was made. These data were likewise used in another study, on T cells in Graves' hyperthyroidism and ophthalmopathy.

Here the sequenced sample was peripheral blood mononuclear cells (PBMCs), taken at new diagnosis, from a patient treated with antithyroid drugs. The receptors were sampled from a woman aged 50 to 60 with Graves disease.

In the case of this clonotype: This clone may be a read error of a much larger clone one base away. V usage is TRBV6-1 and J usage is TRBJ2-3; 7 nucleotides match TRBD1. This CDR3 region has 14 residues. J gave up 2 bases and V 6 bases, and 5 bases lay outside the gene matches. Germline V gene lookup returns CDR1 MNHNS and CDR2 SASEGT. CDR3 coding DNA: TGTGCCAGCAGATTGACAGGGATCACAGATACGCAGTATTTT. It is translated as CASRLTGITDTQYF.

The chain is built from TRBV7-2 and TRBJ1-5, with D possibly TRBD1 on 5 matching bases. This CDR3 is built from 14 residues. Germline CDR1 SGHTA, CDR2 FQGNSA. Trimming stripped 1 base from V and 6 bases from J, with 10 bases between. For the CDR3, the DNA is TGTGCCAGCAGCTTAGTCAGGGAGGGTCAGCCCCAGCATTTT. Translated: CASSLVREGQPQHF.

The table lists this clonotype with a few counts. The V gene is TRBV6-1, the J gene TRBJ2-3; TRBD2 agrees at 8 bases. The junction had 4 bases not matched to a gene; V was cut back by 2 bases and J by 0 bases. The CDR3 runs 16 residues. Germline V lookup: CDR1 MNHNS, CDR2 SASEGT. This chain's CDR3 is CASSEIPSGSTDTQYF. CDR3 nucleotides: TGTGCCAGCAGTGAAATCCCTAGCGGGAGCACAGATACGCAGTATTTT.

This clonotype was counted many times. The chain uses TRBV11-2 and TRBJ2-7; 12 nucleotides line up with TRBD2. This CDR3 contains 16 residues. J gave up 0 bases and V 7 bases, and 7 bases lay outside the gene matches. Germline CDR1 reads SGHAT; CDR2 reads FQNNGV. CDR3 bases: TGTGCCAGCACCAGACTAGCGGGAGTGGTCTCCTACGAGCAGTACTTC. Translated, it gives CASTRLAGVVSYEQYF.

This clonotype was seen at least ten times. V and J are TRBV6-5 and TRBJ2-7; weak D call: TRBD1 (7 bases). Per germline, CDR1 MNHEY and CDR2 SVGAGI. V was shortened by 2 bases and J by 6 bases, with 11 bases between the two germline ends. CDR3 size: 13 residues. The CDR3 nucleotides are TGTGCCAGCAGTTACCCCAGGGGGGCCGAGCAGTACTTC. It codes for CASSYPRGAEQYF.